The rows below give T cell receptor beta chains drawn from one sample of a study of identical twins. One entry per CDR3 protein results from TCRdb running MiXCR on the 5' RACE reads. The sample gives about 810,000 distinct CDR3 sequences, about 12% of which show up once; around 1.5% is in the top ten. These sequences were also reported in another study, on yellow fever vaccine responses in identical twins.

The sample comprised PBMCs. These receptor sequences come from a woman aged 18-35 years in good health. CDR3s include the opening cysteine and the closing phenylalanine or tryptophan. A D gene is named only where the DNA matches it firmly. The size entry is marked missing in some rows and otherwise reads once, few, many or a size class.

d_gene: TRBD2; abundance: few; v_gene: TRBV5-5; j_gene: TRBJ2-7; CDR3nt: TGTGCCAGCACGACTAGCGGCTACGAGCAGTACTTC; CDR3aa: CASTTSGYEQYF
d_gene: NA; abundance: few; v_gene: TRBV3-1; j_gene: TRBJ2-1; CDR3nt: TGTGCCAGCAGCCAAGACGTACTTACCAATGAGCAGTTCTTC; CDR3aa: CASSQDVLTNEQFF
d_gene: NA; abundance: NA; v_gene: TRBV7-7; j_gene: TRBJ2-1; CDR3nt: TGTGCCAGCAGCCCCAGTGGGGGGCAGCAGTTCTTC; CDR3aa: CASSPSGGQQFF
d_gene: TRBD2; abundance: many; v_gene: TRBV3-1; j_gene: TRBJ2-4; CDR3nt: TGTGCCAGCAGCCAAGATATCGGGACTAGCGGGAGAAGAAACATTCAGTACTTC; CDR3aa: CASSQDIGTSGRRNIQYF
d_gene: NA; abundance: many; v_gene: TRBV5-1; j_gene: TRBJ2-7; CDR3nt: TGCGCCAGCAGCCCACACGTTCAGGGGCCCTACGAGCAGTACTTC; CDR3aa: CASSPHVQGPYEQYF
d_gene: NA; abundance: few; v_gene: TRBV15; j_gene: TRBJ1-6; CDR3nt: TGTGCCACCAGCAGAGAGGCGGGGGCGAATTCACCCCTCCACTTT; CDR3aa: CATSREAGANSPLHF
d_gene: NA; abundance: many; v_gene: TRBV7-3; j_gene: TRBJ2-2; CDR3nt: TGTGCCAGCAGCTTAGGAGCAGCCGGGGAGCTGTTTTTT; CDR3aa: CASSLGAAGELFF
d_gene: NA; abundance: NA; v_gene: TRBV4-2; j_gene: TRBJ2-7; CDR3nt: TGTGCCAGCAGCCAAGATCCGGCTTGCTGCGAGCAGTACTTC; CDR3aa: CASSQDPACCEQYF
d_gene: NA; abundance: many; v_gene: TRBV6-5; j_gene: TRBJ1-5; CDR3nt: TGTGCCAGCAGTTACACCCGAGATCAGCCCCAGCATTTT; CDR3aa: CASSYTRDQPQHF
d_gene: TRBD2; abundance: NA; v_gene: TRBV7-8; j_gene: TRBJ2-7; CDR3nt: TGTGCCAGCAGCCCGTGGACTAGCGGGAACTCCTACGAGCAGTACTTC; CDR3aa: CASSPWTSGNSYEQYF
d_gene: NA; abundance: NA; v_gene: TRBV4-1; j_gene: TRBJ2-5; CDR3nt: TGCGCCAGCAGTGTCGTATCGCAGGCGGAAGAGACCCAGTACTTC; CDR3aa: CASSVVSQAEETQYF
d_gene: TRBD2; abundance: few; v_gene: TRBV28; j_gene: TRBJ2-1; CDR3nt: TGTGCCAGCAGTTTCCTAGCCGGACTAGCGGGGGGGTTGTCCTACAATGAGCAGTTCTTC; CDR3aa: CASSFLAGLAGGLSYNEQFF
d_gene: NA; abundance: NA; v_gene: TRBV29-1; j_gene: TRBJ1-5; CDR3nt: TGCAGCGTTGCGTTGGTAGAAGGGCCAAATCAGCCCCAGCATTTT; CDR3aa: CSVALVEGPNQPQHF
d_gene: TRBD2; abundance: NA; v_gene: TRBV20-1; j_gene: TRBJ2-5; CDR3nt: TGCTGTGCCTCAACCCTCCTAGCGGGGGGGCCTGAAGAGACCCAGTACTTC; CDR3aa: CCASTLLAGGPEETQYF
d_gene: TRBD1; abundance: many; v_gene: TRBV4-1; j_gene: TRBJ1-1; CDR3nt: TGCGCCAGCAGCCAAGACGACAGGGGCGTTGAAGCTTTCTTT; CDR3aa: CASSQDDRGVEAFF
d_gene: TRBD2; abundance: few; v_gene: TRBV6-1; j_gene: TRBJ2-5; CDR3nt: TGTGCCAGCAGTCCAAGCGGGAGGGCCGAAGAGACCCAGTACTTC; CDR3aa: CASSPSGRAEETQYF
d_gene: TRBD1; abundance: many; v_gene: TRBV4-1; j_gene: TRBJ1-1; CDR3nt: TGCGCCAGCAGCCAAGGGCAGGGGGCAGACACTGAAGCTTTCTTT; CDR3aa: CASSQGQGADTEAFF
d_gene: TRBD1; abundance: many; v_gene: TRBV7-9; j_gene: TRBJ1-1; CDR3nt: TGTGCCAGCAGCTTGGCGGGACAGGGACCTGAAGCTTTCTTT; CDR3aa: CASSLAGQGPEAFF
d_gene: NA; abundance: NA; v_gene: TRBV29-1; j_gene: TRBJ2-7; CDR3nt: TGCAGCGTTCGCGGCAGATTGGCCTACGAGCAGTACTTC; CDR3aa: CSVRGRLAYEQYF
d_gene: NA; abundance: NA; v_gene: TRBV29-1; j_gene: TRBJ2-7; CDR3nt: TGCAGCGTTGGCGGTCTCGAGCAGTACTTC; CDR3aa: CSVGGLEQYF
d_gene: TRBD1; abundance: few; v_gene: TRBV28; j_gene: TRBJ2-2; CDR3nt: TGTGCCAGCAGTTCGGGACAGAGCCCTGGGACCGGGGAGCTGTTTTTT; CDR3aa: CASSSGQSPGTGELFF
d_gene: TRBD2; abundance: NA; v_gene: TRBV24-1; j_gene: TRBJ2-1; CDR3nt: TGTGCCACCGGGACTAGCGGGAACCGGGAGCAGTTCTTC; CDR3aa: CATGTSGNREQFF
d_gene: NA; abundance: few; v_gene: TRBV21-1; j_gene: TRBJ1-6; CDR3nt: TGTGCCAGCATCGACCGGGACAATAATTCACCCCTCCACTTT; CDR3aa: CASIDRDNNSPLHF
d_gene: NA; abundance: many; v_gene: TRBV5-1; j_gene: TRBJ2-2; CDR3nt: TGTGCCAGCAGTTTAGGTGGAGGGGCCAACACCGGGGAGCTGTTTTTT; CDR3aa: CASSLGGGANTGELFF